One sample yielded the 21 T cell receptor beta chains listed below, sequenced in a study of OX40 agonist ivuxolimab in advanced cancers. Sequencing was performed with immunoSEQ multiplex PCR; in TCRdb, only in-frame clones are kept and a portion is missing. The sample includes tens of thousands of clones, about nine tenths of them seen just once. The material was CD4+ or CD8+ T cells sorted from blood, obtained in a trial of the OX40 agonist ivuxolimab. Source of these receptors: an adult with an advanced solid tumor such as melanoma, head and neck, liver or kidney cancer.

The J gene is TRBJ2-2, the V gene TRBV19, with 13 bases lining up with TRBD2. The germline V gene encodes CDR1 LNHDA and CDR2 SQIVND (reference sequence). There are 17 residues in the CDR3. Trimming removed 5 bases from V and 4 bases from J; junction bases left unmatched: 7. As DNA, the CDR3 is TGTGCCAGTAGTGTCGGACTAGCGGGAGCGGGCACCGGGGAGCTGTTTTTT. Its translation: CASSVGLAGAGTGELFF.

The gene calls are TRBV19 and TRBJ2-5, with 9 bases identical to TRBD1. J gave up 3 bases and V 5 bases, and 7 bases lay outside the gene matches. The germline V gene has CDR1 LNHDA and CDR2 SQIVND (reference sequence). The CDR3 has 15 amino acids. The CDR3 loop reads CASSDSRTGEETQYF. The DNA for the CDR3 is TGTGCCAGTAGTGATTCTCGGACAGGGGAAGAGACCCAGTACTTC.

The chain's CDR3 is CASSQAMFTGELFF. CDR3 nucleotide sequence: TGCGCCAGCAGCCAAGCTATGTTCACCGGGGAGCTGTTTTTT. The chain recombines TRBV4-1 with TRBJ2-2; no clear D gene. The CDR3 extends over 14 amino acids. In germline, CDR1 is MGHRA, CDR2 YSYEKL. V dropped 1 base and J dropped 4 bases, with 7 bases sitting between them.

This chain uses TRBV5-4 with TRBJ2-5, with 12 bases aligning to TRBD2. Germline V gene data show CDR1 as SGHNT and CDR2 as YYREEE (reference sequence). This CDR3 has 15 amino acids. Losses at the gene ends were 4 bases for V and 4 bases for J; bases not matched to a gene: 5. The CDR3 loop reads CASSRLAGGGETQYF. The DNA for the CDR3 is TGTGCCAGCAGCCGCCTAGCGGGAGGGGGAGAGACCCAGTACTTC.

This sequence joins TRBV10-3 and TRBJ2-2; no reliable D call. This CDR3 has 15 residues. Germline assignment: CDR1 ENHRY and CDR2 SYGVKD. Trimming stripped 2 bases from V and 3 bases from J, with 10 bases between. CDR3 sequence: CAISEEVGYTGELFF. CDR3 nucleotide sequence: TGTGCCATCAGTGAGGAAGTGGGTTACACCGGGGAGCTGTTTTTT.

The chain combines TRBV4-1 with TRBJ2-2; D not certain. V lost 0 bases to trimming and J lost 9 bases, with 17 bases between them. Germline loops: CDR1 MGHRA, CDR2 YSYEKL. CDR3 length: 16 residues. The CDR3 sequence is CASSQDLTLSTRELFF. The DNA for the CDR3 is TGCGCCAGCAGCCAAGATCTTACCCTATCAACGAGGGAGCTGTTTTTT.

Only a few counts were recorded for this clone. The chain joins TRBV11-2 to TRBJ1-2; TRBD1 might be the D (5 bases). CDR3 length: 13 amino acids. V gave up 5 bases and J gave up 7 bases, with 14 bases separating them. The germline CDR1 and CDR2 sequences are SGHAT and FQNNGV. The CDR3 nucleotides read TGTGCCAGCAGCCAAAATGACCAGGGTGGCTACACCTTC. Amino acid sequence: CASSQNDQGGYTF.

As for this clone: Because the CDR3's place on the DNA is in doubt, the DNA is left out and the CDR3 is given as listed by TCRdb. This rearrangement joins TRBV5-4 to TRBJ1-1. Germline V gene sequence: CDR1 SGHNT, CDR2 YYREEE (reference sequence). The length of the CDR3 is 14 amino acids, counting both ends. CDR3 amino acids: CASSILGLGTEAFF.

Turning to this clone: Other DNA sequences from this sample encode an identical CDR3 as well. The chain recombines TRBV27 with TRBJ1-5, with a weak D call TRBD1 (6 bases). V lost 5 bases and J 4 bases, leaving 12 bases between the germline ends. From germline, CDR1 is MNHEY and CDR2 SMNVEV (reference sequence). This CDR3 spans 14 amino acids. CDR3 DNA sequence: TGTGCCAGCAGTCTGTCAGGGGTTAATCAGCCCCAGCATTTT. This translates into CASSLSGVNQPQHF.

This chain links TRBV28 with TRBJ2-7; TRBD2 matches 9 bases. The length of the CDR3 is 18 residues. J lost 2 bases, V lost 2 bases, and 13 bases had no gene match. CDR1 MDHEN and CDR2 SYDVKM come from the germline V gene. The CDR3 sequence is CASSLEHLAGVPPYEQYF. In DNA, the CDR3 is TGTGCCAGCAGTTTAGAACATTTAGCGGGAGTCCCCCCCTACGAGCAGTACTTC. Full variable domain (rest looked up from reference TRBV28 and TRBJ2-7): DVKVTQSSRYLVKRTGEKVFLECVQDMDHENMFWYRQDPGLGLRLIYFSYDVKMKEKGDIPEGYSVSREKKERFSLILESASTNQTSMYLCASSLEHLAGVPPYEQYFGPGTRLTVT.

A few counts support this clone. The genes are TRBV4-1 and TRBJ1-1; 7 bases are shared with TRBD1. This CDR3 region has 12 residues. The V gene end was trimmed by 6 bases and the J gene end by 5 bases; junction bases not matched to a gene: 3. Looked up from germline, CDR1 is MGHRA and CDR2 is YSYEKL. The DNA of the CDR3 is TGCGCCAGCAGACAGGGGTCAACTGAAGCTTTCTTT. This translates into CASRQGSTEAFF.

This clone was detected only once. Here the CDR3 reads CASSLAYEQYF. The CDR3 DNA follows: TGTGCCAGCAGCTTGGCCTACGAGCAGTACTTC. The J gene is TRBJ2-7, the V gene TRBV5-6; D ambiguous. Trimming took 0 bases from V and 2 from J, leaving 0 bases between them. The CDR3 length is 11 residues. Germline CDR1 SGHDT, CDR2 YYEEEE.

The CDR3 sequence is CASSLDGTYGYTF. CDR3 nucleotides: TGTGCCAGCAGCCTTGACGGAACCTATGGCTACACCTTC. The V and J genes are TRBV5-6 and TRBJ1-2, with D unresolved. Germline lookup yields CDR1 SGHDT and CDR2 YYEEEE. The CDR3 contains 13 residues. Between the trimmed V and J ends, which lost 4 bases and 4 bases, there was a span of 11 bases.

Worth noting for this clone: At the DNA level, this CDR3 is encoded by other sequences in the same sample as well. CDR3 DNA sequence: TGTGCCAGCAGTTTAGGCAGTACCTACGAGCAGTACTTC. Translating gives CASSLGSTYEQYF. The chain uses TRBV27 and TRBJ2-7; D is undetermined. Germline lookup yields CDR1 MNHEY and CDR2 SMNVEV (reference sequence). Between the trimmed V and J ends, which lost 2 bases and 2 bases, there was a span of 7 bases. The CDR3 spans 13 residues.

The chain is built from TRBV15 and TRBJ1-1, with a tentative D call TRBD1 (5 bases). The CDR3 runs to 13 residues. V lost 5 bases, J lost 5 bases, and 12 bases lay in between. Germline V gene sequence: CDR1 LNHNV, CDR2 YYDKDF (reference sequence). The CDR3 bases are TGTGCCACCAGCGGGGGAATTAAAACTGAAGCTTTCTTT. This sequence encodes CATSGGIKTEAFF. Together with reference TRBV15 and TRBJ1-1, the CDR3 gives the full variable domain: DAMVIQNPRYQVTQFGKPVTLSCSQTLNHNVMYWYQQKSSQAPKLLFHYYDKDFNNEADTPDNFQSRRPNTSFCFLDIRSPGLGDTAMYLCATSGGIKTEAFFGQGTRLTVV.

The chain's CDR3 is CASSQVPSPARENNEQFF. DNA of the CDR3: TGCGCCAGCAGCCAAGTCCCCTCTCCGGCCAGGGAGAACAATGAGCAGTTCTTC. The V gene is TRBV4-3, the J gene TRBJ2-1; D may match TRBD1 or TRBD2 (5 bases each). The germline gives CDR1 LGHNA, CDR2 YSLEER. CDR3 length equals 18 residues. Trimming removed 1 base from V and 5 bases from J, with 21 bases in between.

The chain has TRBV30 and TRBJ2-7; D may be TRBD1 (5 bases). The CDR3 loop spans 11 amino acids. V shed 0 bases and J shed 11 bases, with 11 bases lying between them. Germline-derived CDR1 and CDR2 are GTSNPN and SVGIG (reference sequence). The CDR3 loop is CAWSVATEKYF. The CDR3 region has the DNA TGTGCCTGGAGTGTAGCGACAGAGAAGTACTTC.

The chain carries TRBV13 and TRBJ1-5; D possibly corresponds to TRBD1 (6 bases). Germline CDR1 is PRHDT and CDR2 is FYEKMQ (reference sequence). The V gene lost 5 bases and the J gene lost 0 bases, with 17 bases spanning the gap. CDR3 length: 17 residues. The CDR3 spells CASSIGPGVSSNQPQHF. Here the CDR3 DNA reads TGTGCCAGCAGCATCGGTCCAGGGGTTTCTAGCAATCAGCCCCAGCATTTT.

The rearrangement uses TRBV11-2 and TRBJ1-1, with TRBD1 identical over 8 bases. The germline CDR1 and CDR2 sequences are SGHAT and FQNNGV. This CDR3 is built from 18 residues. With 1 base clipped from V and 0 bases from J, the junction kept 10 bases outside the gene matches. CDR3 coding DNA: TGTGCCAGCAGCTTAGTTGGACAGGGCGGAGATATGAACACTGAAGCTTTCTTT. Protein sequence: CASSLVGQGGDMNTEAFF.

The V gene is TRBV19, the J gene TRBJ1-1; D might be TRBD1 (6 bases). V lost 6 bases and J lost 0, with 14 bases in between. This CDR3 region has 15 residues. In germline, CDR1 is LNHDA, CDR2 SQIVND (reference sequence). The CDR3 region is CASRFYQGMNTEAFF. The CDR3 nucleotides are TGTGCCAGTAGGTTTTATCAGGGGATGAACACTGAAGCTTTCTTT.

The chain carries TRBV6-6 and TRBJ2-1; TRBD2 is a possible D gene (5 bases). This CDR3 comprises 14 residues. Germline assignment: CDR1 MNHNY and CDR2 SVGAGI (reference sequence). The ends were cut back, 3 bases at V and 2 bases at J, with 8 bases in the middle. The CDR3 nucleotides read TGTGCCAGCAGTTATTCGGGAACCTACAATGAGCAGTTCTTC. Its protein product is CASSYSGTYNEQFF.